A single sample gave rise to the 3 T cell receptor beta chains below, sequenced in a study of cytomegalovirus exposure and HLA in healthy donors (dated by TCRdb to 2016 to 2017). Libraries came from the immunoSEQ multiplex PCR assay. For the multiplex PCR, a mixture combining 60 forward primers for TCR Vbeta segments and 13 reverse primers for TCR Jbeta segments was used. TCRdb mirrors the immuneACCESS table, restricted to in-frame sequences. Some clones are absent from its copies; in checked studies, under half trace to an unresolved V gene, and the reason for the others is unknown. For this sample the table gives approximately 300,000 clones, of which under 90% were detected only once. About 0.3% of the sample rests with the top ten. Sample: PBMCs. The receptors originated from a girl aged 2-10 years in good health and CMV-seronegative.

V usage is TRBV19 and J usage is TRBJ1-1; perhaps TRBD1 as D (5 bases). Germline CDR1 LNHDA, CDR2 SQIVND (reference sequence). The CDR3 length is 13 residues. The V end lost 7 bases, the J end lost 1 base, and 10 bases lay between the germline ends. The CDR3 sequence is CASNDRGNTEAFF. DNA for the CDR3: TGTGCCAGTAACGACAGAGGGAACACTGAAGCTTTCTTT.

This rearrangement joins TRBV18 to TRBJ1-2, with 8 nucleotides matching TRBD1. CDR3 size: 17 residues. Germline V gene data show CDR1 as KGHSH and CDR2 as LQKENI. V shed 4 bases, J shed 8 bases, and the junction held 18 bases outside the gene matches. For the CDR3, the DNA is TGTGCCAGCTCACGGGAGGACAGGGCCCCGACAATTCACGGCTACACCTTC. This translates into CASSREDRAPTIHGYTF.

The chain is built from TRBV29-1 and TRBJ2-7, with D perhaps TRBD1 (6 bases). This CDR3 is built from 12 residues. Germline V lookup: CDR1 SQVTM, CDR2 ANQGSEA. With 5 bases removed from V and 5 bases from J, the gap between germline ends came to 13 bases. Here the CDR3 reads CSVWGPLNEQYF. CDR3 DNA sequence: TGCAGCGTTTGGGGGCCCTTGAACGAGCAGTACTTC.